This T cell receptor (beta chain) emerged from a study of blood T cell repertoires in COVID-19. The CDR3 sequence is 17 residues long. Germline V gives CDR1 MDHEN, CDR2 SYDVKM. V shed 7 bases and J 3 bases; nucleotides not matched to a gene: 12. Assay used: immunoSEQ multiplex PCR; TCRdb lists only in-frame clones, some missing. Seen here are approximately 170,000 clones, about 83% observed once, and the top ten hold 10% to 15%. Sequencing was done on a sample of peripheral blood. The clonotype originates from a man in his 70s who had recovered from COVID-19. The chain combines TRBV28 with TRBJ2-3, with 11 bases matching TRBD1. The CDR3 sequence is CASTPPTGTGGTDTQYF. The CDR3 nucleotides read TGTGCCAGCACCCCCCCAACCGGGACAGGGGGAACAGATACGCAGTATTTT.